These T cell receptor beta chains were read from a single sample in a study of OX40 agonist ivuxolimab in advanced cancers. Method: immunoSEQ multiplex PCR; TCRdb's copy keeps in-frame clones and lacks some. The data contain fewer than 25,000 clones, around nine tenths of them singletons. This material consisted of CD4+ or CD8+ T cells sorted from blood, taken in a trial of the OX40 agonist ivuxolimab. The source is an adult with an advanced solid tumor such as melanoma, head and neck, liver or kidney cancer. Both conserved end residues are part of each CDR3. The D gene is left open where the match is weak. Not every row has a clone size; where given, it reads once, few, many or a size class.

d_gene	v_gene	j_gene	abundance	CDR3nt	CDR3aa
-	TRBV11-2	TRBJ1-1	-	TGTGCCAGCAGCTTATCGTCGGGGGGGAACACTGAAGCTTTCTTT	CASSLSSGGNTEAFF
TRBD1	TRBV28	TRBJ1-4	few	TGTGCCATATCACAGGGGACGCGTGAAAAACTGTTTTTT	CAISQGTREKLFF
-	TRBV27	TRBJ2-7	-	TGTGCCAGCAGTTGGGGGGACTCCTACGAGCAGTACTTC	CASSWGDSYEQYF
-	TRBV27	TRBJ2-2	-	TGTGCCAGCAGTTCGACTTCTAGGGATCTAGAGACCGGGGAGCTGTTTTTT	CASSSTSRDLETGELFF
TRBD1	TRBV9	TRBJ2-7	-	TGTGCCAGCAGCCCCGGGACAGCCCGCGAGCAGTACTTC	CASSPGTAREQYF
-	TRBV5-4	TRBJ2-3	-	TGTGCCAGCAGCCTCGGGAAATTCACAGATACGCAGTATTTT	CASSLGKFTDTQYF
-	TRBV7-8	TRBJ2-1	once	TGTGCCAGCAGCTTAGTTGCGGTTGGCTACAATGAGCAGTTCTTC	CASSLVAVGYNEQFF
-	TRBV25-1	TRBJ1-1	-	TGTGCCAGCAGCCTCTCCCTGAACACTGAAGCTTTCTTT	CASSLSLNTEAFF
-	TRBV27	TRBJ2-3	-	TGTGCCAGCAGTTTATCGCCGACACGCACAGATACGCAGTATTTT	CASSLSPTRTDTQYF
TRBD1	TRBV5-1	TRBJ1-1	-	TGCGCCAGCAGGGTGGACAGGGGCACTGAAGCTTTCTTT	CASRVDRGTEAFF
-	TRBV27	TRBJ1-5	-	TGTGCCAGCAGTTGGGCCGGATATAGCAATCAGCCCCAGCATTTT	CASSWAGYSNQPQHF
-	TRBV6-5	TRBJ2-1	-	TGTGCCAGCAGTTTTACTAGTAGCGGTTACAATGAGCAGTTCTTC	CASSFTSSGYNEQFF
TRBD1	TRBV15	TRBJ1-2	-	TGTGCCACCAGCAGATCCCGTCAGGGGGATGGCTACACCTTC	CATSRSRQGDGYTF
TRBD1	TRBV27	TRBJ2-7	-	TGTGCCAGCAGTTTAATGGGACAGGGCCCCGAGCAGTACTTC	CASSLMGQGPEQYF
TRBD2	TRBV12-5	TRBJ2-1	-	TGTGCTAGTCTAACTAGCGGGAGGGGGTTGAATGAGCAGTTCTTC	CASLTSGRGLNEQFF
TRBD2	TRBV9	TRBJ2-3	-	TGTGCCAGCAGCGGAGCGGGGTCTAGCACAGATACGCAGTATTTT	CASSGAGSSTDTQYF
-	TRBV7-8	TRBJ1-2	-	TGTGCCAGCAGCTTAGCCATGGGGGGTCCCCCTCTCGATGGCTACACCTTC	CASSLAMGGPPLDGYTF
-	TRBV20-1	TRBJ1-1	-	TGCAGTGCACTGAACACTGAAGCTTTCTTT	CSALNTEAFF
-	TRBV7-7	TRBJ2-2	-	TGTGCTAGCCCCTCTCCCACCGGGGAGCTGTTTTTT	CASPSPTGELFF
-	TRBV14	TRBJ1-5	few	TGTGCCAGCAGCCACTTAGGGCAGCCCCAGCATTTT	CASSHLGQPQHF
-	TRBV27	TRBJ2-6	few	TGTGCCAGCAGTTTTCTTTCCGGGACGGTCTCTGGGGCCAACGTCCTGACTTTC	CASSFLSGTVSGANVLTF
-	TRBV27	TRBJ2-5	-	TGTGCCAGCAGTAACTACCGGACCTTCCAAGAGACCCAGTACTTC	CASSNYRTFQETQYF
TRBD1	TRBV7-8	TRBJ1-5	medium-sized	TGTGCCAGCAGCTGGGAGGGGGCCAATCAGCCCCAGCATTTT	CASSWEGANQPQHF
-	TRBV29-1	TRBJ2-3	once	TGCAGCGTTGAAGATTGGCCAGATACGCAGTATTTT	CSVEDWPDTQYF
-	TRBV7-6	TRBJ2-2	-	TGTGCCAGCAGCTTAGAGGAGCCCGGGACGTTCTCCGGGGAGCTGTTTTTT	CASSLEEPGTFSGELFF
-	TRBV2	TRBJ1-2	-	TGTGCCAGCAGCGAGGGGCCTTACTATGGCTACACCTTC	CASSEGPYYGYTF
-	TRBV11-2	TRBJ2-7	-	TGTGCCAGCAGCCGGAGGGGGGAGCAGTACTTC	CASSRRGEQYF
-	TRBV28	TRBJ2-1	-	TGTGCCAGCAGTTATCTTGCGTCGTACAATGAGCAGTTCTTC	CASSYLASYNEQFF
-	TRBV9	TRBJ2-1	once	TGTGCCAGCAGCCCTTACGAGGGCCATGAGCAGTTCTTC	CASSPYEGHEQFF
-	TRBV19	TRBJ2-6	-	TGTGCCAGTAGTAACGGGGCCAACGTCCTGACTTTC	CASSNGANVLTF
TRBD1	TRBV4-1	TRBJ2-1	once	TGCGCCAGCAGCCAAGGCCAACCGGGACAGGGACTTTTCAATGAGCAGTTCTTC	CASSQGQPGQGLFNEQFF
-	TRBV15	TRBJ2-2	-	TGTGCCACCAAGACTAACACCGGGGAGCTGTTTTTT	CATKTNTGELFF
-	TRBV11-2	TRBJ2-7	-	TGTGCCAGCAGCGGGGATGGTCCCTACGAGCAGTACTTC	CASSGDGPYEQYF
-	TRBV7-7	TRBJ2-5	-	TGTGCTAGCAGCGAGGGACTGGAAGAGACCCAGTACTTC	CASSEGLEETQYF
TRBD2	TRBV28	TRBJ2-3	-	TGTGCCAGCAGTTTTACCGCCCTAGAAAGCGGGAGTGAAGCAGATACGCAGTATTTT	CASSFTALESGSEADTQYF
-	TRBV4-3	TRBJ1-2	-	TGCGCCAGCAGTGGGGTCAGTGGCTACACCTTC	CASSGVSGYTF
-	TRBV13	TRBJ2-1	-	TGTGCCAGCAGCTTTGGACGGAGCTCCTACAATGAGCAGTTCTTC	CASSFGRSSYNEQFF
-	TRBV28	TRBJ2-2	once	TGTGCCAGCAGTTTTGGATGGAACACCGGGGAGCTGTTTTTT	CASSFGWNTGELFF
-	TRBV9	TRBJ2-1	-	TGTGCCAGCAGCGACGGGACTGCTAACAATGAGCAGTTCTTC	CASSDGTANNEQFF
-	TRBV9	TRBJ2-1	-	TGTGCCAGCAGCGTATTGAGTAGCGCGACGCTGGGGCAGTTCTTC	CASSVLSSATLGQFF
-	TRBV18	TRBJ1-5	-	TGTGCCAGCTCACCCCTGGCCCATCAGCCCCAGCATTTT	CASSPLAHQPQHF
-	TRBV6-6	TRBJ2-7	-	TGTGCCAGCAGTTACTCTTCACAGGGCGACGAGCAGTACTTC	CASSYSSQGDEQYF
-	TRBV11-2	TRBJ2-1	-	TGTGCCAGCAGCTTGCTAGCGTCCTACAATGAGCAGTTCTTC	CASSLLASYNEQFF
-	TRBV28	TRBJ2-1	few	TGTGCCAGCAGTCCTACGCCAGGGGCGGGCGATGAGCAGTTCTTC	CASSPTPGAGDEQFF
-	TRBV5-6	TRBJ2-7	-	TGTGCCAGCAGCTTAGGCGGGGACGGCTACGAGCAGTACTTC	CASSLGGDGYEQYF
-	TRBV27	TRBJ1-4	-	TGTGCCAGCAGTTACGACTCCCACCGAACTAATGAAAAACTGTTTTTT	CASSYDSHRTNEKLFF
-	TRBV4-2	TRBJ2-7	-	TGTGCCAGCAGCCAAGCACGACTAGGGTATGGTGAGCAGTACTTC	CASSQARLGYGEQYF
-	TRBV19	TRBJ2-2	-	TGTGCCAGTAGTATAACCGGGGAGCTGTTTTTT	CASSITGELFF
-	TRBV19	TRBJ2-7	-	TGTGCCAGTAGTATTACAGCCTCCTACGAGCAGTACTTC	CASSITASYEQYF
-	TRBV30	TRBJ2-3	-	TGTGCCTGGACCGGGTCTCCGGATACGCAGTATTTT	CAWTGSPDTQYF
TRBD1	TRBV27	TRBJ1-5	once	TGTGCCAGCAGAGGGACAGGGGATCAGCCCCAGCATTTT	CASRGTGDQPQHF
-	TRBV6-5	TRBJ2-1	-	TGTGCCAGCGCGATCAGTTTCGAGCAGTTCTTC	CASAISFEQFF